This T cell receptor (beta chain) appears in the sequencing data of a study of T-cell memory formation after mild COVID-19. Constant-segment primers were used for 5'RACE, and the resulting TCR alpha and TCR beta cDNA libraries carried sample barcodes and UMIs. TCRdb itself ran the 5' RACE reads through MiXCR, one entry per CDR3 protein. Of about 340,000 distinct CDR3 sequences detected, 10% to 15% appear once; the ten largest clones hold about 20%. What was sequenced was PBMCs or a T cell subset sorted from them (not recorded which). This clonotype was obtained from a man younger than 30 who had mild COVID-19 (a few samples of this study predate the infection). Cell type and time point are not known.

This CDR3 reads CASSQDGSVYGYTF. The CDR3 DNA is TGTGCCAGCAGCCAAGACGGATCGGTCTACGGCTACACCTTC. The genes are TRBV3-1 and TRBJ1-2; D not resolved. The CDR3 is made up of 14 amino acids. Germline assignment: CDR1 LGHDT and CDR2 YNNKEL (reference sequence). The V and J ends lost 0 bases and 8 bases respectively, with 13 bases between them.